This entry features one T cell receptor beta chain sequence. Its antigen is still unknown. No base quality information exists; no much larger clone differs at one position. The data derive from a study of blood T cell repertoires in COVID-19 (TCRdb year 2020). As for the study more broadly: ImmuneRACE Cohort 3 recovered participants were defined by two consecutive negative NP/OP PCR tests, healthcare professional clearance, or symptom resolution. Samples from collaborators originated in the United States, Italy and Spain and spanned both the acute and convalescent phases of COVID-19. The material from the prospective study consisted of cDNA or gDNA derived from T cells, B-cell-depleted T cells, or PBMCs. The dataset comprised deeply sampled blood TCRbeta repertoires from subjects exposed to, actively infected with, or recovered from COVID-19. The repertoires were released in a freely available public database meant as a resource for research on the immune response to SARS-CoV-2. The samples were drawn from the first 160 participants of the ongoing ImmuneRACE study and from about 1,200 subjects provided by 6 global collaborators. A de-identified subject ID, COVID-19 status, age in years and sex were almost always included in the sample metadata. Where available, HLA class I and class II types were taken from metadata supplied by the sample provider and were not determined by assay-based typing. The study at large found these results: The quantity of clinical and demographic metadata differed by source and by participant and was supplied without curation.

In the prospective study, participants were roughly 18 to 100 years old, resided in about two dozen geographic areas of the United States, and were enrolled through a virtual design. Cohort assignment in the prospective study relied on participant-reported clinical history from a screening survey and a study questionnaire. Mobile phlebotomists in the prospective study collected whole blood, serum and a nasopharyngeal or oropharyngeal swab from every participant. Additional blood draws and questionnaires over an approximately 2-month period could optionally be provided by prospective study participants. Prospective study blood samples were shipped either frozen or at room temperature before DNA extraction. TCRbeta CDR3 regions were amplified from genomic DNA using the immunoSEQ Assay, a bias-controlled multiplex PCR. In the authors' own workflow: Nucleated cell counts per sample were estimated from amplification of reference gene primers within the assay. Sequence reads were collapsed and filtered to measure the absolute abundance of every unique TCRbeta CDR3 rearrangement. For each sample, productive Simpson clonality was calculated as the square root of Simpson's diversity index over productive rearrangements. TCRdb retrieved this table from immuneACCESS and kept in-frame rearrangements only. Not all clones are present; in checked studies, unresolved V genes account for under half, and no reason is known for the remainder. The V and J calls and clone size were taken over from that table, and D and trimming were inferred from the DNA. The sample table shows roughly 160,000 clones, and 79% are seen once. Around a fifth of the sample is held by the ten biggest clonotypes.

The origin of this receptor is a woman in her 70s in a cohort exposed to, infected with or recovered from COVID-19 (not recorded which). Specimen: PBMCs or T cells enriched from blood (not recorded which).

The sequence in DNA is TGTGCCAGCAGTTACACCGGGACAGGGGATGAAAAACTGTTTTTT. Its amino acids are CASSYTGTGDEKLFF. The receptor chain draws on TRBV6-5 and TRBJ1-4, with 10 junctional bases fitting TRBD1. CDR1 and CDR2 (MNHEY, SVGAGI) derive from the germline V gene. Germline trimming: 2 bases from V, 6 bases from J; junction bases outside gene matches: 3. Reading from cysteine to phenylalanine, the CDR3 counts 15 amino acids. Only the CDR3 DNA is retained, 45 bases long and in frame from the first base.